This T cell receptor (beta chain) was identified in a study of T cell responses to AZD1222 COVID-19 vaccine. Assay: immunoSEQ multiplex PCR; the TCRdb copy retains only in-frame clones and omits some. Of 80,000 to 95,000 clones listed, approximately 90% were seen once; the top ten hold around 4.5%. Germline CDR1 and CDR2: MDHEN and SYDVKM. Trimming left V 4 bases short and J 6 bases short, with 10 bases between. The CDR3 contains 12 residues. The source material was peripheral blood, sampled on day 0 of MenACWY control vaccination. This sequence originates from an adult in good health. V gene TRBV28 combines with J gene TRBJ2-7, with D perhaps TRBD1 (5 bases). CDR3 sequence reads: CASSWSGIEQYF. CDR3 sequence (DNA): TGTGCCAGCAGTTGGTCAGGGATCGAGCAGTACTTC.